This T cell receptor beta chain originates from a study of blood T cell repertoires in COVID-19. The CDR3 totals 19 residues. The V gene's germline CDR1 is ENHRY and CDR2 SYGVKD. Trimming removed 6 bases at V and 6 bases at J, with 30 bases between. Method: immunoSEQ multiplex PCR; TCRdb's copy keeps in-frame clones and lacks some. This sample carries over 250,000 clones, approximately 78% of them seen once, and the ten largest clones take 5%. The rearrangement joins TRBV10-3 to TRBJ2-1; D might be TRBD2 (6 bases). Sequences were obtained from PBMCs or T cells enriched from blood (not recorded which). This TCR was sampled from a man aged 35 to 55 who had been exposed to COVID-19. This CDR3 is CAIRATGSTRGDVSNEQFF. The CDR3 nucleotides are TGTGCCATCAGGGCTACCGGGTCTACACGCGGGGATGTGTCCAATGAGCAGTTCTTC.